The entry below describes one T cell receptor (beta chain). The antigen is unknown. cDNA serving as the sequencing template came from extracted, reverse transcribed RNA. Sequencing was performed with immunoSEQ multiplex PCR; in TCRdb, only in-frame clones are kept and a portion is missing. The sample yields about 120,000 clones, 50% to 55% seen once. The entry originates in a study of CD8+ T cells in alopecia areata. Broader study findings: In scalp samples, resident alphabeta T cells of normal skin are also sequenced. How baseline CD8+ expansion relates to response remains uncertain (there was one nonresponder). Numerous expanded lesional clones remained in scalp and blood during tofacitinib.

Stated treatment: oral pan-JAK inhibitor, 5-10 mg twice daily. Germline V gene data show CDR1 as MNHEY and CDR2 as SMNVEV (reference sequence). V dropped 5 bases and J dropped 0 bases, with 8 bases sitting between them. This CDR3 is built from 14 residues. This clonotype was obtained from a human donor with alopecia areata. The chain employs TRBV27 and TRBJ1-5; TRBD1 is a possible D gene (5 bases). The sequencing used CD4+ T cells sorted from blood, collected at week 4, from a patient treated with tofacitinib. The CDR3 loop is CASSPQGSNQPQHF. The CDR3 region has the DNA TGTGCCAGCAGTCCGCAGGGTAGCAATCAGCCCCAGCATTTT.